This is a list of T cell receptor beta chains from one sample in a study of blood T cell repertoires in COVID-19. Data came from immunoSEQ multiplex PCR; TCRdb stores just in-frame clones and leaves some out. The data show 210,000 or so clones, around 80% seen once. The sample taken for sequencing was peripheral blood. All receptors derive from a woman of 80 years or more with active or convalescent COVID-19. Both conserved end residues are part of each CDR3. The order of the fields is D gene, V gene, clone size, J gene, CDR3 DNA, CDR3 protein. D genes are given only for firm matches. Where a row states a size, it is once, few, many or the class of an expanded clone; other rows omit it.

d_call: NA
v_call: TRBV30
clone_size: NA
j_call: TRBJ1-2
cdr3_nt: TGTGCCTGGAGTGTGGGGCGGAGTTATGGCTACACCTTC
cdr3_aa: CAWSVGRSYGYTF

d_call: TRBD2
v_call: TRBV6-6
clone_size: few
j_call: TRBJ2-5
cdr3_nt: TGTGCCAGCAGTCCTCCCATCCTAGCGGGGGGTCGAGAGACCCAGTACTTC
cdr3_aa: CASSPPILAGGRETQYF

d_call: NA
v_call: TRBV28
clone_size: NA
j_call: TRBJ2-3
cdr3_nt: TGTGCCAGCATTAGGGGGGGGACAGATACGCAGTATTTT
cdr3_aa: CASIRGGTDTQYF

d_call: NA
v_call: TRBV5-8
clone_size: NA
j_call: TRBJ2-7
cdr3_nt: TGTGCCAGCAGCCCTTATTCCGTGGAGTCGGAGCAGTACTTC
cdr3_aa: CASSPYSVESEQYF

d_call: NA
v_call: TRBV12-3/TRBV12-4
clone_size: NA
j_call: TRBJ1-1
cdr3_nt: TGTGCCAGCAGTTTACAGAGGGTCACTGAAGCTTTCTTT
cdr3_aa: CASSLQRVTEAFF

d_call: TRBD1
v_call: TRBV5-1
clone_size: NA
j_call: TRBJ1-5
cdr3_nt: TGCGCCAGCAGTCCCGGGACAGGGGGCGTTCAGCCCCAGCATTTT
cdr3_aa: CASSPGTGGVQPQHF

d_call: NA
v_call: TRBV6-2/TRBV6-3
clone_size: NA
j_call: TRBJ1-6
cdr3_nt: TGTGCCAGCAGTATAGCCCTGTCTGGGTTTCCTTCACCCCTCCACTTT
cdr3_aa: CASSIALSGFPSPLHF

d_call: TRBD1
v_call: TRBV5-6
clone_size: NA
j_call: TRBJ2-1
cdr3_nt: TGTGCCAGCAGCTTGGAGAGGGGGCGACGAAATGAGCAGTTCTTC
cdr3_aa: CASSLERGRRNEQFF

d_call: NA
v_call: TRBV19
clone_size: NA
j_call: TRBJ2-3
cdr3_nt: TGTGCCAGTAGTATACGGGGCACAGATACGCAGTATTTT
cdr3_aa: CASSIRGTDTQYF

d_call: NA
v_call: TRBV9
clone_size: NA
j_call: TRBJ2-1
cdr3_nt: TGTGCCAGCAGCGTAGATCACAGGGATGGCTACAATGAGCAGTTCTTC
cdr3_aa: CASSVDHRDGYNEQFF

d_call: TRBD1
v_call: TRBV6-4
clone_size: NA
j_call: TRBJ2-7
cdr3_nt: TGTGCCAGCAGTTGGACAGGGGATTCCTACGAGCAGTACTTC
cdr3_aa: CASSWTGDSYEQYF